A single sample is the source of the 5 T cell receptor beta chains below, sequenced in a study of blood T cell repertoires in COVID-19. Sequencing was performed with immunoSEQ multiplex PCR; in TCRdb, only in-frame clones are kept and a portion is missing. The table records approximately 200,000 clones, around 80% of them present only once. The sequenced sample was PBMCs or T cells enriched from blood (not recorded which). These receptor sequences come from a man in his fifties or sixties who had recovered from COVID-19.

The chain couples TRBV10-3 to TRBJ1-1; maybe TRBD1 (6 bases). The length of the CDR3 is 12 residues. Germline CDR1 is ENHRY and CDR2 is SYGVKD. V was cut by 10 bases and J by 2 bases, with 11 bases left in between. The CDR3 here is CATEQGNTEAFF. The CDR3 bases are TGTGCCACCGAACAGGGAAACACTGAAGCTTTCTTT.

The chain is built from TRBV4-1 and TRBJ1-1, with a possible D match to TRBD1 (6 bases). Per the germline V gene, CDR1 is MGHRA and CDR2 is YSYEKL. The ends were cut back, 0 bases at V and 6 bases at J, with 11 bases in the middle. The CDR3 is made up of 14 amino acids. The CDR3 is CASSQDLRGAEAFF. The DNA of the CDR3 is TGCGCCAGCAGCCAAGACCTCAGGGGCGCTGAAGCTTTCTTT.

This chain joins TRBV9 and TRBJ2-3; 8 bases are a match to TRBD1. This CDR3 is 14 amino acids long. Unmatched junction bases numbered 3, after V lost 4 bases and J lost 2 bases. The germline V gene encodes CDR1 SGDLS and CDR2 YYNGEE. The CDR3 spells CASSMDRATDTQYF. CDR3 coding DNA: TGTGCCAGCAGCATGGACAGGGCCACAGATACGCAGTATTTT.

This chain uses TRBV7-2 with TRBJ2-5, with D perhaps matching TRBD1 (6 bases). The CDR3 has 15 residues. Germline CDR1 SGHTA, CDR2 FQGNSA. V dropped 5 bases and J dropped 5 bases, with 18 bases sitting between them. CDR3 sequence (DNA): TGTGCCAGCAGCACTAGTGGGGGCTGGGGTGAGACCCAGTACTTC. It translates to CASSTSGGWGETQYF.

The rearrangement joins TRBV21-1 to TRBJ2-7; the D call TRBD1 from the table was never checked on the DNA. TRBV21-1 is recorded as a pseudogene. This CDR3 is built from 17 residues. The CDR3 region is CASSKGWIGQGVNEQYF. The CDR3 bases are TGTGCCAGCAGCAAAGGGTGGATAGGACAGGGAGTCAACGAGCAGTACTTC.